Below, 4 T cell receptor beta chains from the same sample are listed, as sequenced in a study of OX40 agonist ivuxolimab in advanced cancers. The protocol was immunoSEQ multiplex PCR, while the TCRdb copy is restricted to in-frame clones and leaves out a portion. The sample has around 44,000 clones, about 83% seen once. The sequencing used CD4+ or CD8+ T cells sorted from blood, collected in a trial of the OX40 agonist ivuxolimab. The receptor source for this set is an adult with an advanced solid tumor such as melanoma, head and neck, liver or kidney cancer.

The genes are TRBV5-1 and TRBJ1-1, with D uncertain. Germline CDR1 SGHRS, CDR2 YFSETQ. The CDR3 spans 13 residues. V lost 0 bases and J lost 0, with 3 bases in between. The CDR3 loop reads CASSLDLNTEAFF. CDR3 bases: TGCGCCAGCAGCTTGGATCTGAACACTGAAGCTTTCTTT.

The chain recombines TRBV4-2 with TRBJ2-1; 8 nucleotides agree with TRBD2. V lost 5 bases to trimming and J lost 8 bases; unmatched junction nucleotides: 11. Looked up from germline, CDR1 is LGHNA and CDR2 is YNFKEQ. The CDR3 contains 15 residues. The DNA of the CDR3 is TGTGCCAGCAGCTCAATAACCGGGGGGGCCGATGAGCAGTTCTTC. Protein product: CASSSITGGADEQFF.

The gene calls are TRBV5-1 and TRBJ1-5; TRBD1 agrees at 7 bases. V gave up 4 bases and J gave up 4 bases; unmatched junction bases: 5. Germline lookup yields CDR1 SGHRS and CDR2 YFSETQ. This CDR3 is built from 14 residues. CDR3 loop: CASSPGQANQPQHF. Here the CDR3 DNA reads TGCGCCAGCAGCCCTGGACAGGCTAATCAGCCCCAGCATTTT.

This chain joins TRBV11-2 and TRBJ2-3; 11 positions match TRBD2. The CDR3 covers 18 residues. Germline V lookup: CDR1 SGHAT, CDR2 FQNNGV. J was trimmed by 2 bases and V by 5 bases; bases with no gene match: 12. The CDR3 sequence: CASSPGTSGATFTDTQYF. In nucleotides, the CDR3 is TGTGCCAGCAGCCCCGGGACTAGCGGAGCAACGTTCACAGATACGCAGTATTTT.